The 6 T cell receptor beta chains presented below share a single source sample, sequenced in a study of blood T cell repertoires in COVID-19. Assay used: immunoSEQ multiplex PCR; TCRdb lists only in-frame clones, some missing. The sample yields 150,000 to 200,000 clones, approximately 84% seen once. The sample comprised peripheral blood. The receptors were gathered from a woman aged 45-59 years with COVID-19, enrolled during active disease.

The CDR3 DNA follows: TGTGCCAGCAGTTTTCAGGGGGACTATGGCTACACCTTC. It specifies CASSFQGDYGYTF. The chain has TRBV27 and TRBJ1-2, with 7 bases that match TRBD1. Per the germline V gene, CDR1 is MNHEY and CDR2 is SMNVEV (reference sequence). The CDR3 totals 13 residues. Trimming removed 3 bases from V and 3 bases from J; junction bases left unmatched: 1.

V usage is TRBV7-2 and J usage is TRBJ2-2, with a weak D call TRBD2 (5 bases). With 3 bases removed from V and 4 bases from J, the gap between germline ends came to 9 bases. The CDR3 runs 14 residues. Looked up from germline, CDR1 is SGHTA and CDR2 is FQGNSA. The CDR3 coding sequence is TGTGCCAGCAGCTTTCGGGAAGCCACCGGGGAGCTGTTTTTT. Translated, it gives CASSFREATGELFF.

This clone was found once. The chain couples TRBV4-3 to TRBJ2-1; 12 nucleotides agree with TRBD2. Germline V gene sequence: CDR1 LGHNA, CDR2 YSLEER. The CDR3 length is 19 residues. V lost 1 base and J lost 0; bases outside the gene matches: 7. CDR3 residues: CASSQGLLAGGSSYNEQFF. DNA of the CDR3: TGCGCCAGCAGCCAAGGCCTTCTAGCGGGGGGGAGCTCCTACAATGAGCAGTTCTTC.

The chain combines TRBV7-9 with TRBJ2-7; D call uncertain. The CDR3 consists of 11 residues. Germline CDR1 is SEHNR and CDR2 is FQNEAQ (reference sequence). V lost 4 bases to trimming and J lost 3 bases, with 4 bases between them. Written as DNA, the CDR3 is TGTGCCAGCAGCTCCCTCTACGAGCAGTACTTC. As protein: CASSSLYEQYF.

About this clone: The junction does not match germline at one end; this may be a read error. The gene calls are TRBV2 and TRBJ1-6; a possible D gene is TRBD1 (5 bases). The CDR3 has 14 amino acids. Per the germline V gene, CDR1 is SNHLY and CDR2 is FYNNEI. CDR3 in amino acids: CASKGRSFNSPLHF. CDR3 coding DNA: TGTGCCAGCAAGGGGCGTTCCTTTAATTCACCCCTCCACTTT.

This rearrangement joins TRBV10-2 to TRBJ1-2, with 7 bases aligning to TRBD1. V lost 6 bases to trimming and J lost 6 bases; unmatched junction nucleotides: 7. The CDR3 is made up of 13 amino acids. Germline assignment: CDR1 WSHSY and CDR2 SAAADI. The CDR3 is CASRAQGEDGYTF. Written as DNA, the CDR3 is TGCGCCAGCAGGGCTCAGGGGGAGGATGGCTACACCTTC.